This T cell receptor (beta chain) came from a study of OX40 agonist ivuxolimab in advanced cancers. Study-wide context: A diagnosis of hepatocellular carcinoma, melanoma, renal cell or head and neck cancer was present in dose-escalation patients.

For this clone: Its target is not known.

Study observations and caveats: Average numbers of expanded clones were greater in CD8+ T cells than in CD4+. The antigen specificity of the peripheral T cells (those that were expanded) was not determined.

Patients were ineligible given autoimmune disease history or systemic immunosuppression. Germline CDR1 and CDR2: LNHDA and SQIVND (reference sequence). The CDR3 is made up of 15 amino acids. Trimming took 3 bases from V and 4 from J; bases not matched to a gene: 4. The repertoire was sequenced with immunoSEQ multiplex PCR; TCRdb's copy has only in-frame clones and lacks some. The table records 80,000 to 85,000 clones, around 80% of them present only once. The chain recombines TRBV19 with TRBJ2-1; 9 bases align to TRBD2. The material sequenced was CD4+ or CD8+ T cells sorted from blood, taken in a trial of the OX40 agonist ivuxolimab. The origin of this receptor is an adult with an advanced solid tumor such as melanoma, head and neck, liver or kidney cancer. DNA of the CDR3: TGTGCCAGTAGTATGGGGACTAGCAAGTACAATGAGCAGTTCTTC. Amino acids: CASSMGTSKYNEQFF.